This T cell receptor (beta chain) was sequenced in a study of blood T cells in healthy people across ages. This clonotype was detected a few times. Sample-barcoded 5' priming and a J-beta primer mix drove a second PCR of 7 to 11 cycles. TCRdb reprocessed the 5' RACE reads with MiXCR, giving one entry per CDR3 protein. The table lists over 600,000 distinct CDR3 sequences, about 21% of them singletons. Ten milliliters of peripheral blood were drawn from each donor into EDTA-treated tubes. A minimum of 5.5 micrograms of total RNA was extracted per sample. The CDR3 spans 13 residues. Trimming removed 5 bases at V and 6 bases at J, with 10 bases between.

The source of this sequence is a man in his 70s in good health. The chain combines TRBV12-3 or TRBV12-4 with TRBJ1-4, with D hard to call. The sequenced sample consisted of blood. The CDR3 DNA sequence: TGTGCCAGCAGTACACCCGGAGATGAAAAACTGTTTTTT. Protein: CASSTPGDEKLFF.